This TCR beta chain appears in the sequencing data of a study of OX40 agonist ivuxolimab in advanced cancers. The wider study: Patients were treated with intravenous ivuxolimab, dosed at 0.01 to 10 mg/kg and infused every 2 weeks. A partial response was reached by three patients: one with hepatocellular carcinoma and two with cutaneous melanoma. Whole-study results and caveats: CD8+ T cells averaged more expanded clones than CD4+.

Sequencing used immunoSEQ multiplex PCR; TCRdb keeps in-frame clones, though not all of them. Of more than 50,000 clones listed, roughly nine tenths are singletons. Germline V gene sequence: CDR1 SEHNR, CDR2 FQNEAQ (reference sequence). CDR3 length: 14 residues. The ends were cut back, 0 bases at V and 4 bases at J, with 9 bases in the middle. This clone was detected only once. Its antigen is unknown. The specimen was CD4+ or CD8+ T cells sorted from blood, collected in a trial of the OX40 agonist ivuxolimab. The chain links TRBV7-9 to TRBJ1-2; tentatively, D is TRBD1 (5 bases). This TCR came from an adult with an advanced solid tumor such as melanoma, head and neck, liver or kidney cancer. In DNA form, the CDR3 reads TGTGCCAGCAGCTTAGCTACAGGCGCCTATGGCTACACCTTC. Encoded protein: CASSLATGAYGYTF.